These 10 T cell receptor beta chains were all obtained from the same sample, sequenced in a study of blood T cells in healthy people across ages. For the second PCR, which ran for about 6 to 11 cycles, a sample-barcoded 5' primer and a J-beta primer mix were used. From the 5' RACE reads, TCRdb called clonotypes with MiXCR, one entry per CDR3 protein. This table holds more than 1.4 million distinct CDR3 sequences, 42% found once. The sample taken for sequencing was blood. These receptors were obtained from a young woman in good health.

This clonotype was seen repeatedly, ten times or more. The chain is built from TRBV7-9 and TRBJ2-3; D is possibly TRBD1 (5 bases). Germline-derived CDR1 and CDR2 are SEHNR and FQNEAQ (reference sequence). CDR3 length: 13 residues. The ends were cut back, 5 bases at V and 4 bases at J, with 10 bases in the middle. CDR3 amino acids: CASSLQGADTQYF. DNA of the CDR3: TGTGCCAGCAGCCTACAAGGGGCAGATACGCAGTATTTT.

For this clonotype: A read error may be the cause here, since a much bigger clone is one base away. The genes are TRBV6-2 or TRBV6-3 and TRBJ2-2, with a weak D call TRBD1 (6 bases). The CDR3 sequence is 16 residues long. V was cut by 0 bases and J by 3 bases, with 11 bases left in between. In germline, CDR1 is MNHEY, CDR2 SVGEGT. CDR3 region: CASSYSGRGYTGELFF. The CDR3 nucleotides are TGTGCCAGCAGTTACTCTGGAAGGGGGTACACCGGGGAGCTGTTTTTT.

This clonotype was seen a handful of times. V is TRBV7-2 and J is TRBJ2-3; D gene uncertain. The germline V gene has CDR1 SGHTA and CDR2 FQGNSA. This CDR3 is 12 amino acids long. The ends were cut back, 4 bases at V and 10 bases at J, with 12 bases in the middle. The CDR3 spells CASSSTRMAQYF. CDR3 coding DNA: TGTGCCAGCAGCTCTACCAGAATGGCGCAGTATTTT.

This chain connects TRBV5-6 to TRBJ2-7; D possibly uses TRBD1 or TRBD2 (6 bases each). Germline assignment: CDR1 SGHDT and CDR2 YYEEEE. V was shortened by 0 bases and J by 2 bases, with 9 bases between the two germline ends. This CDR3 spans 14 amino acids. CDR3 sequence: CASSLARGPYEQYF. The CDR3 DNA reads TGTGCCAGCAGCTTGGCACGGGGGCCCTACGAGCAGTACTTC.

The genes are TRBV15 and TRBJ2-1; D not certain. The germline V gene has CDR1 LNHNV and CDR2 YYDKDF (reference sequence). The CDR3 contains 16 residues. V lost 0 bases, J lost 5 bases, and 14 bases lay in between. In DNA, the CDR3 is TGTGCCACCAGCAGAGATGGTCCGGGTATAAACAATGAGCAGTTCTTC. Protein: CATSRDGPGINNEQFF. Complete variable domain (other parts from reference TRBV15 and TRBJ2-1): DAMVIQNPRYQVTQFGKPVTLSCSQTLNHNVMYWYQQKSSQAPKLLFHYYDKDFNNEADTPDNFQSRRPNTSFCFLDIRSPGLGDTAMYLCATSRDGPGINNEQFFGPGTRLTVL.

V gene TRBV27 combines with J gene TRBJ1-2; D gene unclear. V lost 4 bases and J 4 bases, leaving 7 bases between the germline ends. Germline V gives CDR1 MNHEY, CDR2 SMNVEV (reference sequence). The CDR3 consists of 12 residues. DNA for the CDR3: TGTGCCAGCAGTTGGAGGAGCTATGGCTACACCTTC. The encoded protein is CASSWRSYGYTF.

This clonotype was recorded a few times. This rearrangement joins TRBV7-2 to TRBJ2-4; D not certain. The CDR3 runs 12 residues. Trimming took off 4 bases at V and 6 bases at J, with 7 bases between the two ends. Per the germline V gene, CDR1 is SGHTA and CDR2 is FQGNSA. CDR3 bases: TGTGCCAGCAGCTGGGTTGGAAACATTCAGTACTTC. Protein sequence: CASSWVGNIQYF.

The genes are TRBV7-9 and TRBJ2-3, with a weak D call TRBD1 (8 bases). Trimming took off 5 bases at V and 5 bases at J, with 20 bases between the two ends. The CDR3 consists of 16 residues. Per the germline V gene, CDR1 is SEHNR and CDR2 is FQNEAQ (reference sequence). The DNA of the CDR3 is TGTGCCAGCAGCGCCGCCCGGAGCGGGACAGGAGATACGCAGTATTTT. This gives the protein CASSAARSGTGDTQYF. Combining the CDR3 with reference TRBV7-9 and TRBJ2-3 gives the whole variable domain DTGVSQNPRHKITKRGQNVTFRCDPISEHNRLYWYRQTLGQGPEFLTYFQNEAQLEKSRLLSDRFSAERPKGSFSTLEIQRTEQGDSAMYLCASSAARSGTGDTQYFGPGTRLTVL.

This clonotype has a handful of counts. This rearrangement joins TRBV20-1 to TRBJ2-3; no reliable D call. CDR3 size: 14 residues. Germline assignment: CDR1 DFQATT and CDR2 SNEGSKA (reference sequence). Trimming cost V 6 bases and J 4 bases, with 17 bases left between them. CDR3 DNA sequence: TGCAGTGCCCCGCCTCCTCGGCCCGCAGATACGCAGTATTTT. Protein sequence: CSAPPPRPADTQYF.

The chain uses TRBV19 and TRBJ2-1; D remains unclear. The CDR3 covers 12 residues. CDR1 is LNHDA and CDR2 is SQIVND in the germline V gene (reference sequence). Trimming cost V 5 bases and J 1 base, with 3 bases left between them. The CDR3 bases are TGTGCCAGTAGTTGGTCCTACAATGAGCAGTTCTTC. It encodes CASSWSYNEQFF.